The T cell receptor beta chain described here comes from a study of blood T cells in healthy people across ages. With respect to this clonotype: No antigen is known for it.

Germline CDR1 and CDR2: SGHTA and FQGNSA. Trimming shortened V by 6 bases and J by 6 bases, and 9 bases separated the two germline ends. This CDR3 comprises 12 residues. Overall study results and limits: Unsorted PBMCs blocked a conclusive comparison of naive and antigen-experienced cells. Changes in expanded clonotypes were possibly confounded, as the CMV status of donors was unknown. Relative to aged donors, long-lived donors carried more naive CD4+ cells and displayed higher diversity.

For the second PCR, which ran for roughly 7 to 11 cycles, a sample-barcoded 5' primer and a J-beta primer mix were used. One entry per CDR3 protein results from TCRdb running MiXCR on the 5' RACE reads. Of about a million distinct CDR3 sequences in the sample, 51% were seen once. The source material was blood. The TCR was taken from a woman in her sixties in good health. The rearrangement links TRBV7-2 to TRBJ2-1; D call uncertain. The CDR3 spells CASSSPGNEQFF. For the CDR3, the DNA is TGTGCCAGCAGTTCTCCCGGCAATGAGCAGTTCTTC.